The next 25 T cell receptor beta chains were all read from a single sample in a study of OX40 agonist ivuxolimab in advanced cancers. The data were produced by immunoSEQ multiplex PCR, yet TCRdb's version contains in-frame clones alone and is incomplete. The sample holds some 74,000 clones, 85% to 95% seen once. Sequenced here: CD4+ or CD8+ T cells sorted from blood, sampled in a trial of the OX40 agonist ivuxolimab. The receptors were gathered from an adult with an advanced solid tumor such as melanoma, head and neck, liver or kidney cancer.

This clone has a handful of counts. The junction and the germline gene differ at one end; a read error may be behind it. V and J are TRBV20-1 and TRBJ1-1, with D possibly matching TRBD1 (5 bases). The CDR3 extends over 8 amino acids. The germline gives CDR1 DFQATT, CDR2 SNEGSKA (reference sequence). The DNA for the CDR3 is TGCAGTGCTGGACATTTACTCTTT. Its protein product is CSAGHLLF.

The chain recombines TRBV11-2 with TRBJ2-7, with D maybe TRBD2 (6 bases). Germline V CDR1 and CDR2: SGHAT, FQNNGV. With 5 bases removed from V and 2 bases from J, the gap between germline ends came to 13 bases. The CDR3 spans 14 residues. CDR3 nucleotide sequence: TGTGCCAGCAGCCTCTCGGGACTTACCTACGAGCAGTACTTC. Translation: CASSLSGLTYEQYF.

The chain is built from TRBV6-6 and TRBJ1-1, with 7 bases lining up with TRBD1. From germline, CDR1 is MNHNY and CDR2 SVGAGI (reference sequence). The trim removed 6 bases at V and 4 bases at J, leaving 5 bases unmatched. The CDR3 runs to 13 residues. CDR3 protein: CASSYQGGTEAFF. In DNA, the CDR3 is TGTGCCAGCAGCTATCAGGGGGGCACTGAAGCTTTCTTT.

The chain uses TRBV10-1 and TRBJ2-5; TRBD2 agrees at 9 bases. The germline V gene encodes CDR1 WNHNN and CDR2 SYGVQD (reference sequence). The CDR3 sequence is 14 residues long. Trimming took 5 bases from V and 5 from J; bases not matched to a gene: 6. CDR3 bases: TGCGCCAGCAGTCCCGGGACTAGCTGGGAGACCCAGTACTTC. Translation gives CASSPGTSWETQYF.

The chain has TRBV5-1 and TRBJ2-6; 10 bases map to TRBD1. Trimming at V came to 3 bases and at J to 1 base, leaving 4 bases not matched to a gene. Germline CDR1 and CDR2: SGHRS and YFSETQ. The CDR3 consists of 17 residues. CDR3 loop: CASSSGTGASGANVLTF. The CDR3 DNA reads TGCGCCAGCAGCTCCGGGACAGGGGCGTCTGGGGCCAACGTCCTGACTTTC.

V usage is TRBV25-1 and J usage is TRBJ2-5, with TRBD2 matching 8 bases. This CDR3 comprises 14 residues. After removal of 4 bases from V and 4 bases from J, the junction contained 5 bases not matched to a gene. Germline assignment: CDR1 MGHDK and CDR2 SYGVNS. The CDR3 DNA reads TGTGCCAGCAGTGTCGGGGGGGGGCGAGAGACCCAGTACTTC. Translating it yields CASSVGGGRETQYF.

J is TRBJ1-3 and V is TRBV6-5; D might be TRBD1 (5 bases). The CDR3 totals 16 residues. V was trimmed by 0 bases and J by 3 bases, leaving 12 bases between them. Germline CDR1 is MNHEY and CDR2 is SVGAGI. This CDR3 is CASSYSSGRGGNTIYF. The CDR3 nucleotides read TGTGCCAGCAGTTACTCCTCGGGACGGGGTGGAAACACCATATATTTT.

This CDR3 reads CASSFGTGLETQYF. DNA of the CDR3: TGTGCCAGCAGCTTCGGGACAGGTCTGGAGACCCAGTACTTC. The chain recombines TRBV7-2 with TRBJ2-5, with 8 bases lining up with TRBD1. V was clipped by 3 bases and J by 5 bases; unmatched bases: 5. Germline V gene data show CDR1 as SGHTA and CDR2 as FQGNSA. This CDR3 has 14 residues.

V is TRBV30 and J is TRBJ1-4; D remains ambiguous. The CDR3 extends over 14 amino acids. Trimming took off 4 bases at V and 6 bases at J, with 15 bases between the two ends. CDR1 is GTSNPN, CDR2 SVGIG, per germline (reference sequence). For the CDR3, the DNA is TGTGCCTGGACTGCTGGACGGGGATATGAAAAACTGTTTTTT. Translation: CAWTAGRGYEKLFF.

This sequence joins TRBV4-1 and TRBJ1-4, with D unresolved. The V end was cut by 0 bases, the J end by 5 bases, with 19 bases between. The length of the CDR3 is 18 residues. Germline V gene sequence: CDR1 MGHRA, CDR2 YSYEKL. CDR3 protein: CASSQESIIGQSNEKLFF. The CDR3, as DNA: TGCGCCAGCAGCCAAGAGTCAATAATTGGGCAATCGAATGAAAAACTGTTTTTT.

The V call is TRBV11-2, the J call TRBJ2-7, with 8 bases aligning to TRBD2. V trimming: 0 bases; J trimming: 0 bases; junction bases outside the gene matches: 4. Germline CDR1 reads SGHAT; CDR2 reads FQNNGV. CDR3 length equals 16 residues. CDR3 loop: CASSLDSGGSSYEQYF. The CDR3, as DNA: TGTGCCAGCAGCTTAGACAGCGGGGGAAGCTCCTACGAGCAGTACTTC.

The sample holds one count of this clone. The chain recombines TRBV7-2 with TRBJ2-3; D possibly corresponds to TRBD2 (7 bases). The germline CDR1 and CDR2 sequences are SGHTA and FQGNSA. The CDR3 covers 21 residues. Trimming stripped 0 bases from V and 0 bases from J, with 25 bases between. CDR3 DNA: TGTGCCAGCAGCTTAGCAGGGGGGGTGTTCAGCGGGGCCTTTAGCACAGATACGCAGTATTTT. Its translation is CASSLAGGVFSGAFSTDTQYF.

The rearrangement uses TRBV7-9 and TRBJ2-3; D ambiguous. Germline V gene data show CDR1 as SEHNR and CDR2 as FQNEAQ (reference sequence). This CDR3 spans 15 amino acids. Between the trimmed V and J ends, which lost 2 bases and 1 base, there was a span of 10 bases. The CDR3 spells CASSLMTPGTDTQYF. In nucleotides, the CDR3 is TGTGCCAGCAGCTTAATGACCCCGGGCACAGATACGCAGTATTTT.

CDR3 amino acids: CASSMGPRAGGLQPQHF. CDR3 nucleotide sequence: TGTGCCAGTAGTATGGGCCCAAGGGCAGGGGGCTTGCAGCCCCAGCATTTT. This chain connects TRBV19 to TRBJ1-5, with 8 bases lining up with TRBD1. After removal of 3 bases from V and 7 bases from J, the junction contained 14 bases not matched to a gene. The CDR3 consists of 17 residues. Looked up from germline, CDR1 is LNHDA and CDR2 is SQIVND (reference sequence).

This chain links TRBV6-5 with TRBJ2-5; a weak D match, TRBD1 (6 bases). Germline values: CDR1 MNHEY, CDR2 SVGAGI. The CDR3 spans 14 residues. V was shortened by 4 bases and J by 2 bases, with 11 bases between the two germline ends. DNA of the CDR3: TGTGCCAGCAGTTCCCCAAGGGGGCAAGAGACCCAGTACTTC. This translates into CASSSPRGQETQYF.

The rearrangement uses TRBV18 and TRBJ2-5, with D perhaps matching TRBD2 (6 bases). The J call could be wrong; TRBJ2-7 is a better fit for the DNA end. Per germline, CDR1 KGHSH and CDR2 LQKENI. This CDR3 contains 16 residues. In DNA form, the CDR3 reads TGTGCCAGCTCACCGGGAGGATCCGGGCATATAAACGAGCAGTACTTC. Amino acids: CASSPGGSGHINEQYF.

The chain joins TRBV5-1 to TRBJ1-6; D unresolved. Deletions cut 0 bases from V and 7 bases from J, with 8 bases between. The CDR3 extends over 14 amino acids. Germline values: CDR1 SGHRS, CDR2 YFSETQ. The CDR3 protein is CASSLGGLNSPLHF. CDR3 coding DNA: TGCGCCAGCAGCTTGGGGGGTTTGAATTCACCCCTCCACTTT. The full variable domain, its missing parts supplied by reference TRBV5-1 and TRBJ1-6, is KAGVTQTPRYLIKTRGQQVTLSCSPISGHRSVSWYQQTPGQGLQFLFEYFSETQRNKGNFPGRFSGRQFSNSRSEMNVSTLELGDSALYLCASSLGGLNSPLHFGNGTRLTVT.

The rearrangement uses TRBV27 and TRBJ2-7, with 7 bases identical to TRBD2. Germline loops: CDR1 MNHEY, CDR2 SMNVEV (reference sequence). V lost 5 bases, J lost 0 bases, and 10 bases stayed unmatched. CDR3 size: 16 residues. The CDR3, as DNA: TGTGCCAGCAGTCTCTACGGCGGGGGTAGCTCCTACGAGCAGTACTTC. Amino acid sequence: CASSLYGGGSSYEQYF.

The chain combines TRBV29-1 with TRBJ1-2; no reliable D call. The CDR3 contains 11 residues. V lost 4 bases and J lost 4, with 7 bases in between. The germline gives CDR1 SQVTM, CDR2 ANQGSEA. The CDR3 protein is CSVGLGYGYTF. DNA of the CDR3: TGCAGCGTTGGGTTGGGCTATGGCTACACCTTC.

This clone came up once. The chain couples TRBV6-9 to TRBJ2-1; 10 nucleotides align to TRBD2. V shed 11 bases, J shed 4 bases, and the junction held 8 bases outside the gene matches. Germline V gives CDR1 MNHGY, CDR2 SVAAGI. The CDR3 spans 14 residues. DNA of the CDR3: TGTGCCGTGTGCGGGACTAGCGTATACAATGAGCAGTTCTTC. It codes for CAVCGTSVYNEQFF.

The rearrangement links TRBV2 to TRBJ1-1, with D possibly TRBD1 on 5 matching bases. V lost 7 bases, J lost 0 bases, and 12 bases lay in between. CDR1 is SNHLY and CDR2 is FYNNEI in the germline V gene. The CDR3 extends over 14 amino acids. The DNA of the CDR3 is TGTGCCAGCAACCCGACAGCCATGAACACTGAAGCTTTCTTT. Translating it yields CASNPTAMNTEAFF.

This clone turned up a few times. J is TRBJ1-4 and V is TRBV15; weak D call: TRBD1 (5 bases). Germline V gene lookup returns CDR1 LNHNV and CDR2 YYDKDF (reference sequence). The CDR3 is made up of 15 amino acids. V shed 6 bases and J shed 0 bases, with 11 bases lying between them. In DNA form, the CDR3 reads TGTGCCACCAGGGCGACAGTTGCAACTAATGAAAAACTGTTTTTT. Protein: CATRATVATNEKLFF.

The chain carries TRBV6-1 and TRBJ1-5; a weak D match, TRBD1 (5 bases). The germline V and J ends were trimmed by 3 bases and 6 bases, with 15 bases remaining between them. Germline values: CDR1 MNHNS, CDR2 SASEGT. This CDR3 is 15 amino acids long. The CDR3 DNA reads TGTGCCAGCAGTGAGCTAGGGGTGGCGAGTCAGCCCCAGCATTTT. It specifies CASSELGVASQPQHF.

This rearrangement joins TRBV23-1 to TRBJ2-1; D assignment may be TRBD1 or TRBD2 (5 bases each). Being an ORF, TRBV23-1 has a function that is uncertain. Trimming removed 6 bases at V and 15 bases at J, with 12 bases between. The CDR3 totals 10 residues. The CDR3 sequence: CASRGAGRFF. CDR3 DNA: TGCGCCAGCAGAGGGGCGGGTCGGTTCTTC.

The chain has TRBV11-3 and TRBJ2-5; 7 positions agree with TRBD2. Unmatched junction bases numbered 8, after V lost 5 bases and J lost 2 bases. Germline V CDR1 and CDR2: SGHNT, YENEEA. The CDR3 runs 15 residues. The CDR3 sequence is CASSRRLADQETQYF. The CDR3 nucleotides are TGTGCCAGCAGCCGACGACTAGCAGATCAAGAGACCCAGTACTTC.